Below, 13 T cell receptor beta chains from the same sample are listed, as sequenced in a study of lymphopenia after photon versus proton radiotherapy. The data were produced by immunoSEQ multiplex PCR, yet TCRdb's version contains in-frame clones alone and is incomplete. The table shows tens of thousands of clones, with around nine tenths occurring only once. Sequencing used peripheral blood, obtained from a patient treated with proton-based radiotherapy. These receptor sequences come from a woman between 70 and 85 years old with pancreatic cancer. Some clones in this sample may be carry-over from other donors' samples.

This chain links TRBV5-8 with TRBJ2-5; 11 bases fit TRBD1. The CDR3 contains 16 residues. Looked up from germline, CDR1 is SGHTS and CDR2 is YDEGEE. V dropped 4 bases and J dropped 5; count of bases not matched to a gene: 10. The CDR3 reads CASSAGWTGGAETQYF. The CDR3, as DNA: TGTGCCAGCAGCGCGGGGTGGACAGGGGGCGCGGAGACCCAGTACTTC.

This chain connects TRBV2 to TRBJ2-7; possibly TRBD1 for D (6 bases). This CDR3 is 14 amino acids long. The germline CDR1 and CDR2 sequences are SNHLY and FYNNEI. The V gene lost 9 bases and the J gene lost 2 bases, with 17 bases spanning the gap. In nucleotides, the CDR3 is TGTGCCAGTACCTGGGCCAGGGGACCCTACGAGCAGTACTTC. Translation: CASTWARGPYEQYF.

The chain couples TRBV30 to TRBJ2-1; 7 nucleotides line up with TRBD1. J was trimmed by 3 bases and V by 3 bases; bases with no gene match: 5. This CDR3 region has 14 residues. From germline, CDR1 is GTSNPN and CDR2 SVGIG (reference sequence). CDR3 sequence reads: CAWSQTGFYNEQFF. In DNA, the CDR3 is TGTGCCTGGAGCCAGACAGGGTTCTACAATGAGCAGTTCTTC.

The V gene is TRBV27, the J gene TRBJ2-1; D tentatively reads TRBD1 or TRBD2 (5 bases each). The CDR3 length is 15 residues. V was shortened by 4 bases and J by 5 bases, with 15 bases between the two germline ends. Germline-derived CDR1 and CDR2 are MNHEY and SMNVEV (reference sequence). The CDR3, as DNA: TGTGCCAGCAGTTCCCGGGACCCGGCCCACAATGAGCAGTTCTTC. As protein: CASSSRDPAHNEQFF.

The V gene is TRBV28, the J gene TRBJ2-7; D is tentatively TRBD1 or TRBD2 (5 bases each). CDR1 MDHEN and CDR2 SYDVKM come from the germline V gene. The CDR3 has 15 amino acids. V was trimmed by 5 bases and J by 3 bases, leaving 17 bases between them. The CDR3 here is CASSPGRMLSYEQYF. CDR3 bases: TGTGCCAGCAGTCCGGGACGGATGTTGAGCTACGAGCAGTACTTC.

The chain employs TRBV5-4 and TRBJ2-1; D remains ambiguous. V was trimmed by 0 bases and J by 0 bases, leaving 10 bases between them. The germline V gene encodes CDR1 SGHNT and CDR2 YYREEE (reference sequence). CDR3 length: 16 amino acids. CDR3 in amino acids: CASSLAQATSYNEQFF. The CDR3 DNA reads TGTGCCAGCAGCTTGGCACAAGCTACCTCCTACAATGAGCAGTTCTTC. The full variable domain, rest sourced from reference TRBV5-4 and TRBJ2-1, is ETGVTQSPTHLIKTRGQQVTLRCSSQSGHNTVSWYQQALGQGPQFIFQYYREEENGRGNFPPRFSGLQFPNYSSELNVNALELDDSALYLCASSLAQATSYNEQFFGPGTRLTVL.

This clone was counted between two and nine times. The chain carries TRBV19 and TRBJ1-1; 8 positions agree with TRBD1. The CDR3 has 13 residues. Unmatched junction bases numbered 7, after V lost 10 bases and J lost 3 bases. Germline lookup yields CDR1 LNHDA and CDR2 SQIVND (reference sequence). The CDR3 nucleotides are TGTGCCACCGGGGACAGGACCTACACTGAAGCTTTCTTT. Translating it yields CATGDRTYTEAFF.

This chain uses TRBV5-6 with TRBJ2-6; D gene unclear. Trimming removed 0 bases at V and 0 bases at J, with 7 bases between. The V gene's germline CDR1 is SGHDT and CDR2 YYEEEE. The CDR3 contains 16 residues. The CDR3 region has the DNA TGTGCCAGCAGCTTGGTGACCAGCTCTGGGGCCAACGTCCTGACTTTC. Protein sequence: CASSLVTSSGANVLTF.

The V and J genes are TRBV10-3 and TRBJ1-1; tentative D call: TRBD1 (5 bases). Trimming took 3 bases from V and 2 from J, leaving 13 bases between them. CDR3 size: 15 residues. From germline, CDR1 is ENHRY and CDR2 SYGVKD. In nucleotides, the CDR3 is TGTGCCATCAGTGACTCTGGGGGAGCCAACACTGAAGCTTTCTTT. Translating gives CAISDSGGANTEAFF.

Here the CDR3 DNA reads TGTGCCAGTAGTATAGCCCCAGGGAAGACCCAGTACTTC. Translated: CASSIAPGKTQYF. This chain joins TRBV19 and TRBJ2-5; maybe TRBD1 (5 bases). The CDR3 extends over 13 amino acids. From germline, CDR1 is LNHDA and CDR2 SQIVND (reference sequence). With 1 base removed from V and 6 bases from J, the gap between germline ends came to 9 bases.

The chain uses TRBV7-9 and TRBJ2-1; TRBD2 might be the D (6 bases). The CDR3 contains 15 residues. CDR1 is SEHNR and CDR2 is FQNEAQ in the germline V gene (reference sequence). The V end lost 0 bases, the J end lost 8 bases, and 14 bases lay between the germline ends. The CDR3 coding sequence is TGTGCCAGCAGCTTAGCCCTGACTAGTAACGATGAGCAGTTCTTC. Its translation is CASSLALTSNDEQFF. Supplemented by reference TRBV7-9 and TRBJ2-1, the full variable domain reads DTGVSQNPRHKITKRGQNVTFRCDPISEHNRLYWYRQTLGQGPEFLTYFQNEAQLEKSRLLSDRFSAERPKGSFSTLEIQRTEQGDSAMYLCASSLALTSNDEQFFGPGTRLTVL.

The gene calls are TRBV7-2 and TRBJ2-7; 13 positions match TRBD2. Germline V lookup: CDR1 SGHTA, CDR2 FQGNSA. This CDR3 contains 16 residues. With 4 bases clipped from V and 2 bases from J, the junction kept 5 bases outside the gene matches. The CDR3 reads CASSSTTSGRTYEQYF. CDR3 coding DNA: TGTGCCAGCAGCTCCACGACTAGCGGGAGGACCTACGAGCAGTACTTC.

The chain uses TRBV5-8 and TRBJ2-1; 7 bases match TRBD2. The germline CDR1 and CDR2 sequences are SGHTS and YDEGEE. J gave up 4 bases and V 0 bases, and 4 bases lay outside the gene matches. The CDR3 sequence is 15 residues long. The CDR3 protein is CASSLGDYQYNEQFF. CDR3 bases: TGTGCCAGCAGCTTGGGGGACTATCAATACAATGAGCAGTTCTTC.